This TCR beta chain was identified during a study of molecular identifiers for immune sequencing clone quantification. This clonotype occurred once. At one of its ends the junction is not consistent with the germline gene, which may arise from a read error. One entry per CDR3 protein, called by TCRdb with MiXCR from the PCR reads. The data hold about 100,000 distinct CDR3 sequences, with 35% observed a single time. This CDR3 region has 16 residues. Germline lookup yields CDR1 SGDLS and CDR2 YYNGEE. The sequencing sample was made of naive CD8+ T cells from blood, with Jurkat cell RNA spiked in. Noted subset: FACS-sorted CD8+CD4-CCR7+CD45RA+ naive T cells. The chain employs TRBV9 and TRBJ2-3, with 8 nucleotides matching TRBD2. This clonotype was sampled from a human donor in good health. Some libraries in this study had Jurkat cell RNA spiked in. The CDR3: CASSAAAGAGTDTLYF. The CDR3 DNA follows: TGTGCCAGCAGCGCCGCAGCGGGAGCTGGAACAGATACGCTGTATTTT.